The clone carrying this T cell receptor (beta chain) was found a few times. Its specificity is not known. A J-beta primer mix and a sample-barcoded 5' primer were used in a second PCR of about 7 to 12 cycles. TCRdb itself ran the 5' RACE reads through MiXCR, one entry per CDR3 protein. Of more than 1.4 million distinct CDR3 sequences in the sample, around 42% are singletons; the top ten hold roughly 7.9%. The entry originates in a study of blood T cells in healthy people across ages. Findings and caveats of the study: The recorded TCR beta diversity per million T cells decreased in a roughly linear manner with age.

V lost 10 bases, J lost 3 bases, and 13 bases stayed unmatched. There are 15 residues in the CDR3. Germline CDR1 is SNHLY and CDR2 is FYNNEI. Sequencing was performed on blood. The clonotype comes from a woman in her late teens or twenties in good health. The gene calls are TRBV2 and TRBJ2-7; 9 bases map to TRBD1. The CDR3 DNA reads as TGTGCCACCACGATGGGACAGGGTCGGGGCTACGAGCAGTACTTC. Protein product: CATTMGQGRGYEQYF. Supplemented by reference TRBV2 and TRBJ2-7, the full variable domain reads EPEVTQTPSHQVTQMGQEVILRCVPISNHLYFYWYRQILGQKVEFLVSFYNNEISEKSEIFDDQFSVERPDGSNFTLKIRSTKLEDSAMYFCATTMGQGRGYEQYFGPGTRLTVT.